The clone carrying this TCR beta chain appeared many times. Its antigen is unknown. The protocol was immunoSEQ multiplex PCR, while the TCRdb copy is restricted to in-frame clones and leaves out a portion. Singletons are absent from the sample, which has 45,000 to 55,000 clones. The data were taken from a study of T cells after posttransplantation cyclophosphamide. V lost 7 bases, J lost 5 bases, and 8 bases lay in between. The germline V gene has CDR1 SNHLY and CDR2 FYNNEI. The length of the CDR3 is 11 residues. Whole-study findings and limits: TRB overlap between skin or GI tissue T cells and blood was limited. Donor CD8+ memory clones often dominated recipient blood repertoires at later times.

This clonotype was sampled from a man aged 40-49 years in good health, CMV-negative, and a related stem cell transplant donor. Specimen: PBMCs. The chain combines TRBV2 with TRBJ2-5; D gene uncertain. As DNA, the CDR3 is TGTGCCAGCAATCAGGCGGAGACCCAGTACTTC. Translating gives CASNQAETQYF.